This TCR beta chain is from a study of blood T cell repertoires in COVID-19. As for the study in general: T cells, B-cell-depleted T cells, or PBMCs supplied cDNA or gDNA.

The V and J ends lost 5 bases and 4 bases, in that order; junction bases with no gene match: 5. Germline CDR1 and CDR2: MNHNS and SASEGT. CDR3 length: 14 amino acids. Allocation to cohorts depended on clinical history reported by the participants. TCRdb's copy holds only in-frame clones and misses some; the assay was immunoSEQ multiplex PCR. This sample has more than 250,000 clones, with around nine tenths found just once. The clonotype originates from a woman in her late teens or twenties who had recovered from COVID-19. The genes are TRBV6-1 and TRBJ1-3; TRBD1 aligns across 7 bases. Material: PBMCs or T cells enriched from blood (not recorded which). The CDR3 here is CASSFRQGGNTIYF. CDR3 DNA sequence: TGTGCCAGCAGTTTCCGACAGGGCGGAAACACCATATATTTT.